This TCR beta chain was sequenced in a study of blood T cell repertoires in COVID-19 (dated by TCRdb to about 2020). Background for the entire study: The collaborator samples originated in the United States, Italy and Spain and spanned the acute and convalescent phases of COVID-19. Sample metadata almost always included a de-identified subject ID, COVID-19 status, age in years and sex. The dataset comprised deeply sampled blood TCRbeta repertoires from subjects exposed to, actively infected with, or recovered from COVID-19. HLA class I and class II types, where available, came from metadata supplied by the sample provider rather than from assay-based typing. The samples were drawn from the first 160 participants of the ongoing ImmuneRACE study and from about 1,200 subjects provided by 6 global collaborators. The repertoires were released in a freely available public database meant as a resource for research on the immune response to SARS-CoV-2. The prospective study material was composed of cDNA or gDNA derived from T cells, B-cell-depleted T cells, or PBMCs.

This clone was seen more than once but under ten times. The antigen this receptor binds is unknown. There are no base qualities to consult, and no much larger clone falls within one base. TCRbeta CDR3 regions were amplified from genomic DNA using the immunoSEQ Assay, a bias-controlled multiplex PCR. Processing in the source paper ran as follows. Nucleated cell counts per sample were estimated from amplification of reference gene primers within the assay. To quantify the absolute abundance of each unique TCRbeta CDR3 rearrangement, sequence reads were collapsed and filtered. For each sample, productive Simpson clonality was calculated as the square root of Simpson's diversity index across productive rearrangements. The source is immuneACCESS, and TCRdb retained only in-frame sequences with V and J called. Part of the clones is not carried over; for the studies checked, unresolved V genes explain less than half of this, and the remainder is unexplained. V and J calls and clone size are copied from that table; D and trimming were computed from the DNA. In this sample the table shows over 120,000 clones, just over 85% of which occur a single time. The top ten constitute roughly 4% of the sample.

V was cut back by 4 bases and J by 7 bases, leaving a gap of 17 bases between them. The germline V gene provides CDR1 SGHAT and CDR2 FQNNGV. Inclusive of the bounding cysteine and phenylalanine, the CDR3 is 15 residues long. Only the CDR3 region is kept as DNA, spanning 45 bases read in frame from base 1. In the prospective study, participants were roughly 18 to 100 years old, resided in approximately 22 geographic areas of the United States, and were enrolled through a virtual design. In the prospective study, participants were assigned to cohorts based on the clinical history participants reported in a screening survey and a study questionnaire. ImmuneRACE Cohort 3 recovered participants were defined by two consecutive negative NP/OP PCR tests, healthcare professional clearance, or symptom resolution. In the prospective study, whole blood, serum and a nasopharyngeal or oropharyngeal swab were collected from each participant by mobile phlebotomists. Additional blood draws and questionnaires over a roughly two-month period could optionally be provided by prospective study participants. Blood samples from the prospective study were shipped frozen or at room temperature prior to DNA extraction.

Study-wide findings and limitations: How much clinical and demographic metadata was included differed by source and by participant, and the metadata was provided uncurated.

This receptor chain uses TRBV11-2 and TRBJ2-1; the D gene is possibly TRBD2, with 6 bases matching. The clonotype comes from a man in his fifties who had recovered from COVID-19. Sample: PBMCs or T cells enriched from blood (not recorded which). Here is the DNA: TGTGCCAGCAGCTCCACCAGCGGGTTTAGGAATGAGCAGTTCTTC. Its protein product is CASSSTSGFRNEQFF.